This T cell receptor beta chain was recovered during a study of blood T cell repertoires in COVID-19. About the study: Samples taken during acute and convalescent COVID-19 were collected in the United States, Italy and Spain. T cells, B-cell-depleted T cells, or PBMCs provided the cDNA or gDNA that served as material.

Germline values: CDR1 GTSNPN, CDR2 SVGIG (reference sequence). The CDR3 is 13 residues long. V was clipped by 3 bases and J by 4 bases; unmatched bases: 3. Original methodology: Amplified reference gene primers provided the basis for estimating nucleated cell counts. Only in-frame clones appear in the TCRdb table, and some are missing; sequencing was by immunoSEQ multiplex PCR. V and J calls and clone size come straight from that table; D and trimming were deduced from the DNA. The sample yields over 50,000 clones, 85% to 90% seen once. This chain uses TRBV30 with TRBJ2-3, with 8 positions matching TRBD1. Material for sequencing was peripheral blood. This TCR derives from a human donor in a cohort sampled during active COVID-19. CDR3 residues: CAWRDREPDTQYF. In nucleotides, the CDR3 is TGTGCCTGGAGGGACAGGGAACCAGATACGCAGTATTTT.